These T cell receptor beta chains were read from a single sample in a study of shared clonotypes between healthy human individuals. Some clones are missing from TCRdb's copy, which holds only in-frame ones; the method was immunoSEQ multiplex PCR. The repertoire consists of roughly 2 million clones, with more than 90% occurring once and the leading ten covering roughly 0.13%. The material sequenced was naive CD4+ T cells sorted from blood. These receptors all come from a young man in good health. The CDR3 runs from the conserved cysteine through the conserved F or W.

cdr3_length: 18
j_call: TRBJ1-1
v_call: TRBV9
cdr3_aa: CASSVGMGQGTKEFEAFF

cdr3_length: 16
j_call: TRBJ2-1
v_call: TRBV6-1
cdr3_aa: CASSDLSGRIYNEQFF

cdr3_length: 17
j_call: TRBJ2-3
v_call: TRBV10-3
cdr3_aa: CAISESKGQGATDTQYF

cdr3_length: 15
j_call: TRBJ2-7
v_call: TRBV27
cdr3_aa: CASSSTGSPSYEQYF

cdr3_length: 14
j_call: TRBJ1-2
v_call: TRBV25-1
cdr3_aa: CASSEADRVDGYTF

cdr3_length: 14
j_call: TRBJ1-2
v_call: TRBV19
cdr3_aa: CASSIGQGADGYTF

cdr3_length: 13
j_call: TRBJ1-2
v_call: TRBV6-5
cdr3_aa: CASSYERSYGYTF

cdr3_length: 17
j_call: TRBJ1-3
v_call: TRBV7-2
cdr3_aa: CASSSFPTGFSGNTIYF

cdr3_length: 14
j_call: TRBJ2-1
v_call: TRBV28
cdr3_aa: CASSGRVTTNEQFF

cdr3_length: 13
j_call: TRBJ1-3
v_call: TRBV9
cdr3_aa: CASRIGGRNTIYF

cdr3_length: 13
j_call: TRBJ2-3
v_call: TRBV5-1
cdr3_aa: CASSLLLEDTQYF

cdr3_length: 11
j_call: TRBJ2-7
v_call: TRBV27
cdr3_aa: CASRGGYEQYF

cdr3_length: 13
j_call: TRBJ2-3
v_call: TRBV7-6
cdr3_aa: CASSRTATDTQYF

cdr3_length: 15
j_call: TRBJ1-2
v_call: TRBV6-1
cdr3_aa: CASSGQLQGPYGYTF

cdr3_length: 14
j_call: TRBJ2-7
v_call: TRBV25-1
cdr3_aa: CASSGHNGPYEQYF

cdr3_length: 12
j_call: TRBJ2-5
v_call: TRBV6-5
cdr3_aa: CASSQQGETQYF

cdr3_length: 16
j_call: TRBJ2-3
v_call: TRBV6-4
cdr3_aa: CASSASEGGPSDTQYF

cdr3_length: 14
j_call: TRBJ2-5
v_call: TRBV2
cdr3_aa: CASSPWGAGETQYF

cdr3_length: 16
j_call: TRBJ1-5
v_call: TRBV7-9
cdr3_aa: CASSATGSYSYQPQHF

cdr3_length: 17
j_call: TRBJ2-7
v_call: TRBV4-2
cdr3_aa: CASSQEEAGAVSYEQYF

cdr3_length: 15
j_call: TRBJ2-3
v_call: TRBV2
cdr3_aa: CASSNSGGDTDTQYF

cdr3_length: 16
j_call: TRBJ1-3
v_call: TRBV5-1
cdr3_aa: CASSLGGTGGKNTIYF

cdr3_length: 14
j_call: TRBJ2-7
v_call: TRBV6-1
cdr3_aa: CASRQGRSRYEQYF